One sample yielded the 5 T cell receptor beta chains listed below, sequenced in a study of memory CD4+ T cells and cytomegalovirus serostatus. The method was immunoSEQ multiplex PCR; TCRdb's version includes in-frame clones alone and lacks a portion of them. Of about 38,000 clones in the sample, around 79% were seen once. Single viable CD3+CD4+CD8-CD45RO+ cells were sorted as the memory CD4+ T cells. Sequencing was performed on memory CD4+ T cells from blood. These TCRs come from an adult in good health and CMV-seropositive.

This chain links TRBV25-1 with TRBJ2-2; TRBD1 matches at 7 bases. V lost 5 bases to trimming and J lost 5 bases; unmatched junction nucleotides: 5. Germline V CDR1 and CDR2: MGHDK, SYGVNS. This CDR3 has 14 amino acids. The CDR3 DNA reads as TGTGCCAGCAGTCTGGGACAGTTAACCGGGGAGCTGTTTTTT. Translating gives CASSLGQLTGELFF.

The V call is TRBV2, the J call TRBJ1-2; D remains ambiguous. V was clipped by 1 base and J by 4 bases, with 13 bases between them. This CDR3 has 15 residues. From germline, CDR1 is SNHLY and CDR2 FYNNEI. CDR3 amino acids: CASSEVDNSPYGYTF. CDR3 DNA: TGTGCCAGCAGTGAAGTTGATAACAGTCCCTATGGCTACACCTTC.

DNA of the CDR3: TGCAGCGTTGATACTCCGAAGGGGGGGGAGACCCAGTACTTC. This encodes CSVDTPKGGETQYF. V usage is TRBV29-1 and J usage is TRBJ2-5; D is possibly TRBD2 (7 bases). With 3 bases removed from V and 5 bases from J, the gap between germline ends came to 16 bases. CDR3 size: 14 residues. Germline V CDR1 and CDR2: SQVTM, ANQGSEA. The whole variable domain, remainder taken from reference TRBV29-1 and TRBJ2-5, is SAVISQKPSRDICQRGTSLTIQCQVDSQVTMMFWYRQQPGQSLTLIATANQGSEATYESGFVIDKFPISRPNLTFSTLTVSNMSPEDSSIYLCSVDTPKGGETQYFGPGTRLLVL.

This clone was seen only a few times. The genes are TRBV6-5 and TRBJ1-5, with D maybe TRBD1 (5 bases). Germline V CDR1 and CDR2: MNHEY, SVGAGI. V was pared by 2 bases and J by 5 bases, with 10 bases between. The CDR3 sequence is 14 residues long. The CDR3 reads CASSYRGPHQPQHF. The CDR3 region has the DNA TGTGCCAGCAGTTACAGGGGTCCTCATCAGCCCCAGCATTTT.

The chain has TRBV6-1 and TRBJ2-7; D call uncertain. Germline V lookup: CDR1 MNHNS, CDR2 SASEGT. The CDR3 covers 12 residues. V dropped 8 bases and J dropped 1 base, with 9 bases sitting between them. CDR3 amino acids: CASHRGSYEQYF. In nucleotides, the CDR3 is TGTGCCAGCCATCGCGGATCCTACGAGCAGTACTTC.